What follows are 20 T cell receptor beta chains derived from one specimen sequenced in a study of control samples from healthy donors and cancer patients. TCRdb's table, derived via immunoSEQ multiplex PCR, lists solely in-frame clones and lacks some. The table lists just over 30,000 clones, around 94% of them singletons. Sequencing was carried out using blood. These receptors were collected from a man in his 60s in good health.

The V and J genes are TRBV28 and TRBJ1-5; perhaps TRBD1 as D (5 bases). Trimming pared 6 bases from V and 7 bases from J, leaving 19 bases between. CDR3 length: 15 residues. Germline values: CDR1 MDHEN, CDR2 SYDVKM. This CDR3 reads CASSLPGGGNQPQHF. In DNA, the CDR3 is TGTGCCAGCAGCCTCCCGGGGGGGGGAAACCAGCCCCAGCATTTT.

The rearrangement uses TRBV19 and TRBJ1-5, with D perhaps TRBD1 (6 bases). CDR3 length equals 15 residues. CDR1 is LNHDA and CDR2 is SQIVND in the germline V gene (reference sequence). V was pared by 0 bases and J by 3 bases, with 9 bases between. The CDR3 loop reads CASSIEQGYNQPQHF. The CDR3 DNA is TGTGCCAGTAGTATAGAGCAGGGGTACAATCAGCCCCAGCATTTT.

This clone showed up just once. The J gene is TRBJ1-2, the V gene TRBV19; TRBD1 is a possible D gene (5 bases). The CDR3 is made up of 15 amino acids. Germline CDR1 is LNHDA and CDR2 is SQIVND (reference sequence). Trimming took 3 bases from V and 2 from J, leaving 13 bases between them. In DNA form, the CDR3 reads TGTGCCAGTAGTATGCGGGGGGGACCAAACTATGGCTACACCTTC. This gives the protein CASSMRGGPNYGYTF.

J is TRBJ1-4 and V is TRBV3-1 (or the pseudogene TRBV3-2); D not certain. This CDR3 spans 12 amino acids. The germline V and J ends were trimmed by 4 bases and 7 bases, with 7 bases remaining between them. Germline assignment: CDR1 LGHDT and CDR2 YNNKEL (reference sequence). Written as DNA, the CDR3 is TGTGCCAGCAGCCGTGGTGGTGAAAAACTGTTTTTT. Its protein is CASSRGGEKLFF.

DNA of the CDR3: TGTGCCAGCAGCCAAGAGGGTACCGGGGAGCTGTTTTTT. The encoded protein is CASSQEGTGELFF. V is TRBV3-1 (or the pseudogene TRBV3-2) and J is TRBJ2-2, with D uncertain. The germline CDR1 and CDR2 sequences are LGHDT and YNNKEL (reference sequence). The CDR3 is made up of 13 amino acids. V gave up 0 bases and J gave up 5 bases, with 4 bases separating them.

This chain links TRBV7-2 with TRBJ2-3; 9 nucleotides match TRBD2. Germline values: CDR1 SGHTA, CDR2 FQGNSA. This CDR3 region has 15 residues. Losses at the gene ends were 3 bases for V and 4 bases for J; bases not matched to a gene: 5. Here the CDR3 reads CASSLGGGAADTQYF. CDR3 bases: TGTGCCAGCAGCTTGGGCGGGGGGGCTGCAGATACGCAGTATTTT.

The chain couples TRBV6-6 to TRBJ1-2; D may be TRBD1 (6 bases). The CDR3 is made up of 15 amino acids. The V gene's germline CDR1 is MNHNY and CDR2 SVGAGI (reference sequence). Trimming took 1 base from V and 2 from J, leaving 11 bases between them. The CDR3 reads CASSYLGGLNYGYTF. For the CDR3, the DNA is TGTGCCAGCAGTTACTTGGGGGGCCTGAACTATGGCTACACCTTC.

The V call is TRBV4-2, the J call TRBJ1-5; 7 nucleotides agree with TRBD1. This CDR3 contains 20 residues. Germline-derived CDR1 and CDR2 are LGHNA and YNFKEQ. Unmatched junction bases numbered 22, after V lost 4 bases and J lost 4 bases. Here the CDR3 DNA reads TGTGCCAGCAGCCCCTCGACAGGGAACTCCCTAACTTCAATAAATCAGCCCCAGCATTTT. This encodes CASSPSTGNSLTSINQPQHF.

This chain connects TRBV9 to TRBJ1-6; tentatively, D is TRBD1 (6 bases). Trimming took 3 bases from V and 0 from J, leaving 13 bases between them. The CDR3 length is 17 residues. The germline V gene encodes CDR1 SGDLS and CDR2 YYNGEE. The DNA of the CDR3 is TGTGCCAGCAGCGCCAGACAGGAGAGCTCCTATAATTCACCCCTCCACTTT. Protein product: CASSARQESSYNSPLHF.

CDR3 bases: TGTGCCTGGATGGGACAGGCAGGTGGCTACACCTTC. Protein: CAWMGQAGGYTF. This chain uses TRBV30 with TRBJ1-2, with TRBD1 identical over 8 bases. The length of the CDR3 is 12 residues. CDR1 is GTSNPN, CDR2 SVGIG, per germline (reference sequence). V was pared by 4 bases and J by 7 bases, with 5 bases of the junction left unmatched.

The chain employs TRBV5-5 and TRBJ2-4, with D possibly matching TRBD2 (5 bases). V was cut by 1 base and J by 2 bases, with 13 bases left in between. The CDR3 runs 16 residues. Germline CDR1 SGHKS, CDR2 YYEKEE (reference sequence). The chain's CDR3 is CASSLLDEGPKNIQYF. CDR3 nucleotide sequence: TGTGCCAGCAGCTTGCTCGACGAGGGCCCCAAAAACATTCAGTACTTC.

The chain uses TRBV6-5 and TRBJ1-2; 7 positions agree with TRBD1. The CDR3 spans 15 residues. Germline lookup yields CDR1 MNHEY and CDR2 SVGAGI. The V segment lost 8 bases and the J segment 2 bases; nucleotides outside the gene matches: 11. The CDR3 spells CASVPTGQTNYGYTF. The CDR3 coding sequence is TGTGCCAGCGTACCGACGGGACAGACAAACTATGGCTACACCTTC.

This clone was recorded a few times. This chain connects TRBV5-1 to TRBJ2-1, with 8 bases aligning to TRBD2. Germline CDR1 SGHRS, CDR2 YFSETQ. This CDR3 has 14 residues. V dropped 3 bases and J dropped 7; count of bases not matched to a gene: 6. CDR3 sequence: CASSSRGGLNEQFF. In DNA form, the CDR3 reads TGCGCCAGCAGCTCCCGGGGGGGCTTGAATGAGCAGTTCTTC.

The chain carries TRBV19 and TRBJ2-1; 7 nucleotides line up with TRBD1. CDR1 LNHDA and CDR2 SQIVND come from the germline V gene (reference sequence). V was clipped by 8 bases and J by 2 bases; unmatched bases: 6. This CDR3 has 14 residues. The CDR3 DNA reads TGTGCCAGTGTCAGGGGGACAGCCTACAATGAGCAGTTCTTC. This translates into CASVRGTAYNEQFF.

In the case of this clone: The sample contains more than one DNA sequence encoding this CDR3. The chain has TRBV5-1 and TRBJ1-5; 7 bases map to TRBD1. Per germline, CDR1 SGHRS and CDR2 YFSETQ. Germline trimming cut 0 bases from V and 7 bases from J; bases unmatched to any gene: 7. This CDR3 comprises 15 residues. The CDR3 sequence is CASSLEGAGGQPQHF. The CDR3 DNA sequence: TGCGCCAGCAGCTTGGAGGGGGCAGGGGGGCAGCCCCAGCATTTT.

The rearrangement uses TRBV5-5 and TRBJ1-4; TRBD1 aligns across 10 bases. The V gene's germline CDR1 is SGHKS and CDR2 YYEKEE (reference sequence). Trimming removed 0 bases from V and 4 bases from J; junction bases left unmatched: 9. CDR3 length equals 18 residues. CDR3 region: CASSLAGTGVLNNEKLFF. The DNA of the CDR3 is TGTGCCAGCAGCTTGGCCGGGACAGGGGTACTAAATAATGAAAAACTGTTTTTT.

The CDR3: CASSLVGGETQYF. CDR3 coding DNA: TGTGCCAGCAGCCTAGTAGGGGGCGAGACCCAGTACTTC. This rearrangement joins TRBV11-3 to TRBJ2-5; TRBD1 matches 7 bases. The CDR3 length is 13 residues. Germline assignment: CDR1 SGHNT and CDR2 YENEEA. The trim removed 5 bases at V and 5 bases at J, leaving 5 bases unmatched.

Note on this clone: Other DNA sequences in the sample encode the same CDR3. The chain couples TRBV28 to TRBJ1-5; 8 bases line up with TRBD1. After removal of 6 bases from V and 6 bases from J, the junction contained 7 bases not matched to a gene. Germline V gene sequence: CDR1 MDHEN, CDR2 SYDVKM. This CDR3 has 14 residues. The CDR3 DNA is TGTGCCAGCAGACCCGGACAGGGAGGTCAGCCCCAGCATTTT. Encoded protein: CASRPGQGGQPQHF.

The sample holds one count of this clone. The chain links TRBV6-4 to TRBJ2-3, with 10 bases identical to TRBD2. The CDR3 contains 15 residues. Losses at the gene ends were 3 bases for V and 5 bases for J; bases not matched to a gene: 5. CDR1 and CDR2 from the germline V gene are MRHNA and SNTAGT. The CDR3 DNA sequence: TGTGCCAGCAGTGAAGCGGGGGGGCAGGTAGATACGCAGTATTTT. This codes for CASSEAGGQVDTQYF.

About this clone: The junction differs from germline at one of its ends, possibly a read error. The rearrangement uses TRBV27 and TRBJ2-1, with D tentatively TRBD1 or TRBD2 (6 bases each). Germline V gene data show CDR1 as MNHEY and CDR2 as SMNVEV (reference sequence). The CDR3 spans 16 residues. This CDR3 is CASSLSGAAIYNEQFF. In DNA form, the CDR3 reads TGTGCCAGCAGTCTATCGGGGGCCGCGATTTACAATGAGCAGTTCTTC.